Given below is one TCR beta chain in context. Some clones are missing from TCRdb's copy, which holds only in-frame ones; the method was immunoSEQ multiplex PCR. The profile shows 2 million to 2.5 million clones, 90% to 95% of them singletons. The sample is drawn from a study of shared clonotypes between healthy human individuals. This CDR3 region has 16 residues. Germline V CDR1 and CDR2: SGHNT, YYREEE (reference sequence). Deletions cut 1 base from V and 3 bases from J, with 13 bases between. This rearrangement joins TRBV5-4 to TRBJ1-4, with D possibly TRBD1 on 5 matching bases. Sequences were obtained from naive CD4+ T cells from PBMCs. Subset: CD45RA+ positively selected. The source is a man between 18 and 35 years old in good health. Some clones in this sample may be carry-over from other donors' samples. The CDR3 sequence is CASSLFHGGANEKLFF. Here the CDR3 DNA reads TGTGCCAGCAGCTTGTTTCACGGGGGGGCTAATGAAAAACTGTTTTTT. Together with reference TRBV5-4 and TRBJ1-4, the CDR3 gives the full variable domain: ETGVTQSPTHLIKTRGQQVTLRCSSQSGHNTVSWYQQALGQGPQFIFQYYREEENGRGNFPPRFSGLQFPNYSSELNVNALELDDSALYLCASSLFHGGANEKLFFGSGTQLSVL.